This passage covers 18 T cell receptor beta chains from one sample sequenced in a study of shared clonotypes between healthy human individuals (dated by TCRdb to the early 2020s). Library creation used the immunoSEQ multiplex PCR assay. Drawn from immuneACCESS, this table holds only the in-frame rearrangements with V and J called that TCRdb kept. Clones are partly lost; checked studies trace under half to an unresolved V gene and leave the rest unexplained. This sample gives more than 500,000 clones in total; roughly 95% of them show up just once. The ten largest make up approximately 0.11% of the sample. CD8 naive samples were CD45RO-negative cells positively selected for CCR7, giving a CD45RA+CCR7+ population that excluded TemRA cells. The sample was naive CD8+ T cells sorted from blood. Reading the label with the study, this specimen's cell subset or site is: CD45RA+CCR7+. Source of these receptors: a woman in her 30s in good health.

This chain connects TRBV27 to TRBJ2-3; the match to TRBD1 covers 10 bases. This CDR3 contains 16 residues. The germline gives CDR1 MNHEY, CDR2 SMNVEV (reference sequence). The V and J ends lost 3 bases and 4 bases, in that order; junction bases with no gene match: 7. In DNA form, the CDR3 reads TGTGCCAGCAGTTTGACTGGGACAGGGGTTGCAGATACGCAGTATTTT. This gives the protein CASSLTGTGVADTQYF.

The chain has TRBV27 and TRBJ2-7; tentatively, D is TRBD1 or TRBD2 (7 bases each). V lost 4 bases and J 2 bases, leaving 24 bases between the germline ends. Germline lookup yields CDR1 MNHEY and CDR2 SMNVEV (reference sequence). The CDR3 is 18 residues long. In DNA form, the CDR3 reads TGTGCCAGCAGTTCCATGGGGGGGGGCAGGGGGACCGCCTACGAGCAGTACTTC. It yields the protein CASSSMGGGRGTAYEQYF.

This rearrangement joins TRBV11-2 to TRBJ2-7; 8 bases align to TRBD2. Germline V gives CDR1 SGHAT, CDR2 FQNNGV. The CDR3 length is 14 residues. V lost 3 bases, J lost 4 bases, and 5 bases stayed unmatched. In DNA form, the CDR3 reads TGTGCCAGCAGCTTCTCAGCGGGAGCTTACGAGCAGTACTTC. Translating gives CASSFSAGAYEQYF.

V and J are TRBV9 and TRBJ2-7, with a possible D match to TRBD1 (5 bases). Germline values: CDR1 SGDLS, CDR2 YYNGEE. The V and J ends lost 4 bases and 5 bases respectively, with 19 bases between them. The CDR3 covers 15 residues. The DNA of the CDR3 is TGTGCCAGCAGCCCCCTTAGGGGTCTACCCCACGAGCAGTACTTC. Translated, it gives CASSPLRGLPHEQYF. Drawing the rest from reference TRBV9 and TRBJ2-7, the complete variable domain is DSGVTQTPKHLITATGQRVTLRCSPRSGDLSVYWYQQSLDQGLQFLIQYYNGEERAKGNILERFSAQQFPDLHSELNLSSLELGDSALYFCASSPLRGLPHEQYFGPGTRLTVT.

J is TRBJ2-1 and V is TRBV7-9; no clear D gene. This CDR3 is 11 amino acids long. Trimming removed 4 bases at V and 9 bases at J, with 7 bases between. Per germline, CDR1 SEHNR and CDR2 FQNEAQ (reference sequence). Here the CDR3 reads CASSSGIEQFF. CDR3 in DNA: TGTGCCAGCAGCTCCGGCATTGAGCAGTTCTTC.

The chain carries TRBV5-1 and TRBJ1-2; 9 bases are a match to TRBD1. CDR1 SGHRS and CDR2 YFSETQ come from the germline V gene. The CDR3 has 15 amino acids. J lost 6 bases, V lost 0 bases, and 6 bases had no gene match. The CDR3 sequence is CASSLAQGAENGYTF. CDR3 nucleotide sequence: TGCGCCAGCAGCTTGGCACAGGGGGCAGAGAATGGCTACACCTTC. Using reference TRBV5-1 and TRBJ1-2 for the parts outside the CDR3, the full variable domain is KAGVTQTPRYLIKTRGQQVTLSCSPISGHRSVSWYQQTPGQGLQFLFEYFSETQRNKGNFPGRFSGRQFSNSRSEMNVSTLELGDSALYLCASSLAQGAENGYTFGSGTRLTVV.

This CDR3 reads CASSSTGLYEQYF. CDR3 sequence (DNA): TGTGCCAGCAGCTCAACAGGGCTTTACGAGCAGTACTTC. The V gene is TRBV5-6, the J gene TRBJ2-7; tentatively, D is TRBD1 (6 bases). In germline, CDR1 is SGHDT, CDR2 YYEEEE. This CDR3 spans 13 amino acids. V was pared by 3 bases and J by 4 bases, with 11 bases between.

This chain connects TRBV6-5 to TRBJ2-7, with 9 bases fitting TRBD2. CDR3 length: 13 amino acids. The germline V gene has CDR1 MNHEY and CDR2 SVGAGI. V was clipped by 8 bases and J by 4 bases; unmatched bases: 6. This CDR3 is CASGLREGYEQYF. The DNA of the CDR3 is TGTGCCAGCGGATTGCGGGAGGGGTACGAGCAGTACTTC.

This chain connects TRBV4-1 to TRBJ2-7, with D unclear. This CDR3 spans 14 amino acids. Germline V gives CDR1 MGHRA, CDR2 YSYEKL. Trimming cost V 0 bases and J 6 bases, with 12 bases left between them. The CDR3 protein is CASSQEDRSGEQYF. The CDR3 nucleotides read TGCGCCAGCAGCCAAGAGGATCGCTCGGGCGAGCAGTACTTC.

The rearrangement joins TRBV7-6 to TRBJ2-3; D gene unclear. CDR1 is SGHVS, CDR2 FNYEAQ, per germline. The CDR3 contains 13 residues. V dropped 1 base and J dropped 3 bases, with 5 bases sitting between them. CDR3 sequence: CASSLGQTDTQYF. In nucleotides, the CDR3 is TGTGCCAGCAGCTTAGGCCAGACAGATACGCAGTATTTT.

This chain connects TRBV28 to TRBJ2-3; maybe TRBD2 (7 bases). Germline V gene data show CDR1 as MDHEN and CDR2 as SYDVKM. This CDR3 comprises 18 residues. V was shortened by 4 bases and J by 2 bases, with 22 bases between the two germline ends. The CDR3 loop is CASSSPKGGQWVTDTQYF. As DNA, the CDR3 is TGTGCCAGCAGTTCCCCGAAGGGGGGGCAGTGGGTCACAGATACGCAGTATTTT.

A remark on this clone: Other DNA sequences of this sample code for an identical CDR3. The J gene is TRBJ2-7, the V gene TRBV27; 9 positions agree with TRBD1. CDR3 length equals 13 residues. V was pared by 5 bases and J by 3 bases, with 2 bases of the junction left unmatched. In germline, CDR1 is MNHEY, CDR2 SMNVEV (reference sequence). The CDR3 DNA is TGTGCCAGCAGTCTGACAGGGGGCTACGAGCAGTACTTC. Translated, it gives CASSLTGGYEQYF.

The V gene is TRBV25-1, the J gene TRBJ2-5; D is ambiguous. This CDR3 comprises 13 residues. Trimming pared 5 bases from V and 0 bases from J, leaving 7 bases between. Germline CDR1 and CDR2: MGHDK and SYGVNS. CDR3 region: CASSSMYQETQYF. As DNA, the CDR3 is TGTGCCAGCAGTTCAATGTACCAAGAGACCCAGTACTTC.

The V call is TRBV13, the J call TRBJ2-1; D unclear. Deletions cut 2 bases from V and 0 bases from J, with 14 bases between. Looked up from germline, CDR1 is PRHDT and CDR2 is FYEKMQ (reference sequence). CDR3 size: 17 residues. The CDR3 here is CASSLSIALSSYNEQFF. DNA of the CDR3: TGTGCCAGCAGCTTAAGTATTGCGTTAAGCTCCTACAATGAGCAGTTCTTC.

The count of this clone is one. The chain carries TRBV7-9 and TRBJ2-1; TRBD2 matches at 10 bases. V dropped 4 bases and J dropped 3; count of bases not matched to a gene: 3. The CDR3 length is 15 residues. CDR1 and CDR2 (germline): SEHNR, FQNEAQ (reference sequence). The CDR3 region has the DNA TGTGCCAGCAGCTCAGCGGGAGGGAACTACAATGAGCAGTTCTTC. Its protein product is CASSSAGGNYNEQFF.

The chain joins TRBV19 to TRBJ2-7, with 10 bases that match TRBD1. V lost 5 bases, J lost 2 bases, and 3 bases stayed unmatched. The CDR3 runs 14 residues. Germline CDR1 reads LNHDA; CDR2 reads SQIVND (reference sequence). The CDR3 sequence is CASSPGTGAYEQYF. Here the CDR3 DNA reads TGTGCCAGTAGTCCCGGGACAGGGGCCTACGAGCAGTACTTC.

The chain recombines TRBV12-5 with TRBJ2-5, with a possible D match to TRBD2 (7 bases). The better agreement between TRBJ2-7 and the DNA end casts doubt on the J call. The CDR3 runs to 15 residues. Germline values: CDR1 LGHNT, CDR2 FRNRAP. This CDR3 is CASAILGGGSYEQYF. CDR3 DNA: TGTGCTAGTGCCATCCTGGGAGGGGGGTCCTACGAGCAGTACTTC.

This chain joins TRBV5-6 and TRBJ2-7; TRBD2 is a possible D gene (6 bases). Germline V gives CDR1 SGHDT, CDR2 YYEEEE. Trimming took 2 bases from V and 5 from J, leaving 14 bases between them. The CDR3 length is 14 residues. CDR3 sequence: CASSFRESRHEQYF. CDR3 DNA: TGTGCCAGCAGCTTTCGGGAGTCCCGCCACGAGCAGTACTTC.